This T cell receptor (beta chain) is from a study of blood T cells in healthy people across ages. PCR was performed a second time for roughly 7 to 12 cycles using a sample-barcoded 5' primer and a J-beta primer mix. TCRdb reprocessed the 5' RACE reads with MiXCR, giving one entry per CDR3 protein. The data contain about 510,000 distinct CDR3 sequences, about 29% of them seen just once; the ten biggest clones take up approximately 3.5%. V dropped 5 bases and J dropped 3; count of bases not matched to a gene: 11. Germline V gene data show CDR1 as SEHNR and CDR2 as FQNEAQ (reference sequence). The CDR3 has 16 residues. Whole-study findings and limits: Older age coincided with a roughly linear decline in TCR beta diversity per million T cells. Versus aged donors, long-lived donors had higher diversity and more naive CD4+ cells.

This clonotype was recorded a few times. Its antigen is not known. This same sample was also part of a study on T cells of mothers and their children.

The origin of this receptor is a boy between 2 and 10 years old in good health. What was sequenced was blood. The chain joins TRBV7-9 to TRBJ2-7, with TRBD1 identical over 9 bases. CDR3 sequence: CASSATDRGGLYEQYF. The CDR3 DNA follows: TGTGCCAGCAGCGCGACAGACAGGGGGGGACTCTACGAGCAGTACTTC.